The 29 T cell receptor beta chains listed next were all sequenced from one sample in a study of tumor-infiltrating lymphocytes in primary liver carcinoma (dated by TCRdb to 2016 to 2017). Blood RNA was extracted from unsorted whole blood using TRIzol reagent, and germline DNA was obtained with the DNeasy Blood & Tissue kit. Sequenced using an Illumina HiSeq 2500. Using a constant-region primer and ProtoScript II reverse transcriptase, TCRbeta-specific cDNA was reverse-transcribed from around 500 ng total RNA. Construction of the TCRbeta libraries relied on three nested rounds of multiplex PCR, following a slightly modified ARM-PCR procedure. Each of the first two PCR rounds ran for around 11 cycles and used multiplex TRBV1-TRBV30 forward primers together with a Cbeta reverse primer. In TCRdb, the public reads were trimmed at Q25 with fastp and aligned with MiXCR, with productive beta chains retained. Identical CDR3 proteins give one entry, which carries the most common genes and DNA. The sample has about 350,000 distinct CDR3 sequences on record, less than 65% of them singletons. The biggest ten clones account for roughly 6.5% of the sample.

Sequenced material: peripheral blood. The receptors here all came from a man aged 35-49 years with primary liver carcinoma and hepatitis B virus infection.

The chain combines TRBV28 with TRBJ2-7; D gene unclear. Trimming shortened V by 5 bases and J by 3 bases, and 14 bases separated the two germline ends. Looked up from germline, CDR1 is MDHEN and CDR2 is SYDVKM. The CDR3 has 14 amino acids. The CDR3 sequence: CASSHYQEIYEQYF. The DNA for the CDR3 is TGTGCCAGCAGTCACTACCAAGAAATCTACGAGCAGTACTTC.

This clonotype was seen at least ten times. The chain uses TRBV29-1 and TRBJ1-4; a weak D match, TRBD1 (6 bases). From germline, CDR1 is SQVTM and CDR2 ANQGSEA. The CDR3 consists of 12 residues. This chain's CDR3 is CGGRGRNEKLFF. The CDR3 bases are TGCGGAGGCAGGGGTAGGAATGAAAAACTGTTTTTT.

A note on this clonotype: The CDR3 carries no conserved terminal phenylalanine or tryptophan, so it likely arises from a read error. The chain joins TRBV11-2 to TRBJ1-1, with D hard to call. This CDR3 spans 14 amino acids. V lost 0 bases and J lost 3, with 8 bases in between. The germline CDR1 and CDR2 sequences are SGHAT and FQNNGV. The CDR3 DNA follows: TGTGCCAGCAGCTTAGATCACGGGCACACTGAAGCTTTCGTT. Translating it yields CASSLDHGHTEAFV.

The chain joins TRBV11-2 to TRBJ2-5; no clear D. CDR1 and CDR2 (germline): SGHAT, FQNNGV. V was pared by 6 bases and J by 5 bases, with 10 bases between. The CDR3 sequence is 12 residues long. In nucleotides, the CDR3 is TGTGCCAGCAGTCCGTCCGACGAGACCCAGTACTTC. Its protein product is CASSPSDETQYF.

J is TRBJ2-1 and V is TRBV5-1; 11 nucleotides line up with TRBD2. The length of the CDR3 is 15 residues. J gave up 4 bases and V 6 bases, and 6 bases lay outside the gene matches. Germline-derived CDR1 and CDR2 are SGHRS and YFSETQ. CDR3 bases: TGCGCCAGCAACTTTACTAGCGGGGGATACAATGAGCAGTTCTTC. Translated, it gives CASNFTSGGYNEQFF. Full variable domain (missing parts from reference TRBV5-1 and TRBJ2-1): KAGVTQTPRYLIKTRGQQVTLSCSPISGHRSVSWYQQTPGQGLQFLFEYFSETQRNKGNFPGRFSGRQFSNSRSEMNVSTLELGDSALYLCASNFTSGGYNEQFFGPGTRLTVL.

The rearrangement joins TRBV30 to TRBJ1-1; D not certain. Germline V gene sequence: CDR1 GTSNPN, CDR2 SVGIG (reference sequence). V dropped 4 bases and J dropped 11 bases, with 14 bases sitting between them. The CDR3 consists of 11 residues. This chain's CDR3 is CAWKPGRAAFF. The DNA of the CDR3 is TGTGCCTGGAAACCCGGACGGGCGGCTTTCTTT.

This clonotype was picked up many times. This chain connects TRBV5-4 to TRBJ2-5; 8 nucleotides agree with TRBD1. The V gene end was trimmed by 2 bases and the J gene end by 2 bases; junction bases not matched to a gene: 8. CDR1 is SGHNT, CDR2 YYREEE, per germline (reference sequence). The CDR3 is 16 residues long. The CDR3 DNA follows: TGTGCCAGCAGCTTTGGTGGACAGGGTAGTCAAGAGACCCAGTACTTC. This sequence encodes CASSFGGQGSQETQYF.

Notes on this clonotype: Relative to the germline gene, one junction end is altered; a read error may explain this. The chain employs TRBV11-2 and TRBJ2-1, with 7 positions matching TRBD1. CDR1 SGHAT and CDR2 FQNNGV come from the germline V gene. The CDR3 extends over 14 amino acids. The CDR3: CANSLGRGLNEQFF. The CDR3, as DNA: TGTGCCAACAGCTTGGGCAGGGGGTTAAATGAGCAGTTCTTC.

For this clonotype: Since no conserved phenylalanine or tryptophan closes the CDR3, a read error is the likely cause. The V and J genes are TRBV5-1 and TRBJ2-2; D uncertain. This CDR3 has 12 residues. Germline V lookup: CDR1 SGHRS, CDR2 YFSETQ. The CDR3 sequence: CSSSLVHGELFY. The CDR3 DNA follows: TGCTCCAGCAGCTTGGTTCACGGGGAGCTGTTTTAT.

Note on this clonotype: The conserved closing phenylalanine or tryptophan is absent in this CDR3, likely reflecting a read error. V and J are TRBV11-3 and TRBJ1-1; TRBD1 matches at 9 bases. The CDR3 is 13 amino acids. Germline V lookup: CDR1 SGHNT, CDR2 YENEEA. CDR3 nucleotides: TGTGCCAGCAGCTGGACAGGGGATACTGGAGCTTTCGTT. Its protein product is CASSWTGDTGAFV.

Note on this clonotype: The CDR3 ends on some other residue instead of the conserved phenylalanine or tryptophan, so this is likely a read error. The chain employs TRBV11-2 and TRBJ2-1; D is unclear. Germline V CDR1 and CDR2: SGHAT, FQNNGV. CDR3 length: 15 residues. The CDR3 DNA reads as TGTGCCGGCAGCTTAGTCATTGGTTCCTACAATGAGCAGTTCTTA. Translation: CAGSLVIGSYNEQFL.

This clonotype has only a few counts. This chain links TRBV6-1 with TRBJ2-4, with D possibly TRBD2 on 6 matching bases. V gave up 2 bases and J gave up 12 bases, with 17 bases separating them. The germline gives CDR1 MNHNS, CDR2 SASEGT. This CDR3 has 14 residues. CDR3 bases: TGTGCCAGCAGTGAAAGCCCTGGGGGAGGCACTCAGTACTTC. It is translated as CASSESPGGGTQYF.

For this clonotype: The CDR3 carries no conserved terminal phenylalanine or tryptophan, so it likely arises from a read error. CDR3 in amino acids: CASSLNSLSYGQYL. The CDR3 nucleotides read TGTGCCAGCAGCTTAAACAGTCTCTCCTACGGGCAGTACCTC. V and J are TRBV11-2 and TRBJ2-7, with D uncertain. Looked up from germline, CDR1 is SGHAT and CDR2 is FQNNGV. CDR3 length equals 14 residues.

A remark on this clonotype: The junction does not match germline at one end; this may be a read error. This chain joins TRBV4-1 and TRBJ2-3; D is undetermined. The length of the CDR3 is 14 residues. CDR1 and CDR2 (germline): MGHRA, YSYEKL. CDR3 sequence: CSSSQDVGTDTQYF. The CDR3 DNA reads TGCTCCAGCAGCCAGGATGTTGGCACAGATACGCAGTATTTT.

This chain joins TRBV11-2 and TRBJ2-5; perhaps TRBD1 as D (7 bases). CDR3 size: 14 residues. With 11 bases removed from V and 5 bases from J, the gap between germline ends came to 21 bases. CDR1 is SGHAT and CDR2 is FQNNGV in the germline V gene. The CDR3: CASKGAGRSETQYF. In DNA, the CDR3 is TGTGCCTCTAAGGGGGCGGGACGGTCGGAGACCCAGTACTTC.

Turning to this clonotype: The junction departs from the called germline gene at one end, perhaps through a read error. This CDR3 is CAWSRGREAYNEQSF. The CDR3 DNA reads TGTGCCTGGAGCCGCGGGCGGGAGGCTTACAATGAGCAGTCCTTC. V and J are TRBV30 and TRBJ2-1, with 8 bases fitting TRBD2. The CDR3 has 15 amino acids. The germline V gene has CDR1 GTSNPN and CDR2 SVGIG (reference sequence).

Of note for this clonotype: Since a much larger clone is just one base distant, this may be a read error. The rearrangement uses TRBV29-1 and TRBJ1-2, with D unclear. The V gene lost 7 bases and the J gene lost 4 bases, with 16 bases spanning the gap. The CDR3 sequence is 13 residues long. Germline loops: CDR1 SQVTM, CDR2 ANQGSEA. CDR3 in DNA: TGCAGCGCCCTGGACGGCAGGCCCTATGGCTACACCTTC. This codes for CSALDGRPYGYTF.

As to this clonotype: The conserved closing phenylalanine or tryptophan is absent in this CDR3, likely reflecting a read error. The chain combines TRBV11-2 with TRBJ2-5; no reliable D call. The CDR3 is 13 amino acids. Germline CDR1 SGHAT, CDR2 FQNNGV. The CDR3 bases are TGTGCCAGAAGCTCCACACCGCAAGAGACCCAGTACTTA. Protein product: CARSSTPQETQYL.

Concerning this clonotype: The junction and the germline gene differ at one end; a read error may be behind it. The chain is built from TRBV11-2 and TRBJ2-1; 11 bases agree with TRBD2. CDR3 length: 16 residues. Germline values: CDR1 SGHAT, CDR2 FQNNGV. CDR3 residues: CACSPPGLADYNKQFF. In nucleotides, the CDR3 is TGTGCTTGCAGCCCCCCGGGACTAGCGGATTACAATAAGCAGTTCTTC.

A single count supports this clonotype. Relative to the germline gene, one junction end is altered; a read error may explain this. The chain employs TRBV6-5 and TRBJ2-7, with a possible D match to TRBD2 (6 bases). The CDR3 is 18 residues long. CDR1 MNHEY and CDR2 SVGAGI come from the germline V gene. Here the CDR3 reads CVSSYSIGAGASSYEQYF. CDR3 in DNA: TGTGTCAGCAGTTACTCGATTGGAGCGGGTGCCAGCTCCTACGAGCAGTACTTC.

As concerns this clonotype: This may stem from a read error, because a much larger clone lies one nucleotide away. V and J are TRBV6-1 and TRBJ1-4; TRBD1 might be the D (6 bases). CDR1 is MNHNS, CDR2 SASEGT, per germline. The length of the CDR3 is 13 residues. Between the trimmed V and J ends, which lost 10 bases and 6 bases, there was a span of 15 bases. DNA of the CDR3: TGTGCCACCGAAGCAGGGGTGTATGAAAAACTGTTTTTT. This codes for CATEAGVYEKLFF.

This clonotype was observed at least ten times. The genes are TRBV5-4 and TRBJ2-1, with 13 bases that match TRBD2. The ends lost 3 bases at V and 9 bases at J; junction bases unmatched: 12. The V gene's germline CDR1 is SGHNT and CDR2 YYREEE (reference sequence). This CDR3 has 17 amino acids. CDR3 sequence (DNA): TGTGCCAGCAGCTCCTACGCGGGACTAGCGGGAAGGGGTGAGCAGTTCTTC. As protein: CASSSYAGLAGRGEQFF.

Ten or more counts support this clonotype. This chain connects TRBV4-1 to TRBJ2-2; the match to TRBD2 covers 10 bases. The J segment lost 6 bases and the V segment lost 0 bases, leaving 7 bases of the junction unmatched. Germline V gives CDR1 MGHRA, CDR2 YSYEKL. The CDR3 totals 17 residues. CDR3 in DNA: TGCGCCAGCAGCCAAGATCTAGCGGGGGCCCAGGCCGGGGAGCTGTTTTTT. Translation: CASSQDLAGAQAGELFF.

In regard to this clonotype: The junction and the germline gene differ at one end; a read error may be behind it. The chain links TRBV6-1 to TRBJ1-5; no clear D. The CDR3 loop spans 14 amino acids. From germline, CDR1 is MNHNS and CDR2 SASEGT. The CDR3 region has the DNA TGTGCCAGCAGTGGGGTACAACGCGATCAGCGCCAGCATTTT. Translation: CASSGVQRDQRQHF.

The sample holds many counts of this clonotype. The chain combines TRBV11-2 with TRBJ1-1; D is unclear. The V end lost 1 base, the J end lost 1 base, and 10 bases lay between the germline ends. Germline V gene sequence: CDR1 SGHAT, CDR2 FQNNGV. CDR3 length: 15 residues. CDR3 amino acids: CASSLAAGRNTEAFF. The CDR3 region has the DNA TGTGCCAGCAGCTTAGCGGCAGGCAGGAACACTGAAGCTTTCTTT.

Only a few counts were recorded for this clonotype. The V and J genes are TRBV5-4 and TRBJ2-1, with D perhaps matching TRBD1 or TRBD2 (5 bases each). CDR3 size: 14 residues. The V and J ends lost 6 bases and 3 bases respectively, with 13 bases between them. CDR1 and CDR2 (germline): SGHNT, YYREEE (reference sequence). CDR3 nucleotides: TGTGCCAGCAACGGCGGAGGACACTACAATGAGCAGTTCTTC. Translated: CASNGGGHYNEQFF.

This clonotype was observed many times. V usage is TRBV12-3 or TRBV12-4 and J usage is TRBJ1-1; D unclear. The CDR3 consists of 13 residues. V was clipped by 5 bases and J by 6 bases, with 13 bases between them. The CDR3 spells CASSPTARAEAFF. CDR3 DNA: TGTGCCAGCAGTCCAACAGCCCGGGCTGAAGCTTTCTTT.

Concerning this clonotype: Being one base from a much bigger clone, this may be a read error. This rearrangement joins TRBV6-5 to TRBJ2-7, with D maybe TRBD2 (5 bases). Per the germline V gene, CDR1 is MNHEY and CDR2 is SVGAGI. The CDR3 has 15 residues. The CDR3 DNA reads TGTGCCAGCAGTTACTCGAGAGGAGGTAGCGACGAGAAGTACTTC. Its translation is CASSYSRGGSDEKYF.

Remarks on this clonotype: One end of the junction is discordant with germline, which a read error may explain. The chain uses TRBV10-3 and TRBJ2-7, with TRBD1 matching 12 bases. The CDR3 loop spans 12 amino acids. Germline CDR1 and CDR2: ENHRY and SYGVKD. CDR3 sequence: CPIRDRGREQYF. CDR3 bases: TGTCCCATCAGGGACAGGGGGCGCGAACAGTACTTC.